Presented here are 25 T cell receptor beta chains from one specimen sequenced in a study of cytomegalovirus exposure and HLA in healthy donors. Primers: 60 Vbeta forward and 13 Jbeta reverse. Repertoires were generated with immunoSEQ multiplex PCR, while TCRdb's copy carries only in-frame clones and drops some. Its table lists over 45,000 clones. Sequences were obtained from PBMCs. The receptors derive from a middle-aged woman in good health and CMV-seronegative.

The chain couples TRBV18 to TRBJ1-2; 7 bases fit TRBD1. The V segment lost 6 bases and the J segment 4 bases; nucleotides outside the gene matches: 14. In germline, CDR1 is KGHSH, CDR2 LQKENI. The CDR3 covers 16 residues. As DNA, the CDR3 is TGTGCCAGCTCCCCAAACAGGGGCGGGTATACCTATGGCTACACCTTC. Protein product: CASSPNRGGYTYGYTF. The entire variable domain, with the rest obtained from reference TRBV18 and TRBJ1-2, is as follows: NAGVMQNPRHLVRRRGQEARLRCSPMKGHSHVYWYRQLPEEGLKFMVYLQKENIIDESGMPKERFSAEFPKEGPSILRIQQVVRGDSAAYFCASSPNRGGYTYGYTFGSGTRLTVV.

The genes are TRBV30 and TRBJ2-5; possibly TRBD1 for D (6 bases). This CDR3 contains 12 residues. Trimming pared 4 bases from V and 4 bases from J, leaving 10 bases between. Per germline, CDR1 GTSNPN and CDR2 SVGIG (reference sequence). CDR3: CAWKGVAETQYF. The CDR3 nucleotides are TGTGCCTGGAAGGGGGTAGCAGAGACCCAGTACTTC.

CDR3 nucleotide sequence: TGTGCCAGCAGCCGAAGCGGGGGGGCCTACAATGAGCAGTTCTTC. The encoded protein is CASSRSGGAYNEQFF. This sequence joins TRBV7-3 and TRBJ2-1, with TRBD2 identical over 10 bases. V shed 5 bases and J 2 bases; nucleotides not matched to a gene: 3. Germline V gene sequence: CDR1 SGHTA, CDR2 FQGTGA. This CDR3 comprises 15 residues.

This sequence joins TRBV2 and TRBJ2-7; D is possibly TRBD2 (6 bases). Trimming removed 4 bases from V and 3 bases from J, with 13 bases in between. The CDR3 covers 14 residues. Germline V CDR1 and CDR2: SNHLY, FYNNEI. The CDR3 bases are TGTGCCAGCAGTGCCGGGGGACGAGGCTACGAGCAGTACTTC. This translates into CASSAGGRGYEQYF.

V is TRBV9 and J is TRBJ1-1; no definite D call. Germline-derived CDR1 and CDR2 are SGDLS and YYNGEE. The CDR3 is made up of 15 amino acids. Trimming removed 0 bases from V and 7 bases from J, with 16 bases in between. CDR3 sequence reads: CASSVGPGGRSEAFF. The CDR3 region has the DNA TGTGCCAGCAGCGTAGGCCCGGGTGGCCGAAGTGAAGCTTTCTTT.

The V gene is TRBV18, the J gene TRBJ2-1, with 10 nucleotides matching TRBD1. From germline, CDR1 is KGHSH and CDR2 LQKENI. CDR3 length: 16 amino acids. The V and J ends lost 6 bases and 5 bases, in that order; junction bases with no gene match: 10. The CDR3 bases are TGTGCCAGCTCTCCAGGACAGGGGGTTGCCGACAATGAGCAGTTCTTC. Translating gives CASSPGQGVADNEQFF.

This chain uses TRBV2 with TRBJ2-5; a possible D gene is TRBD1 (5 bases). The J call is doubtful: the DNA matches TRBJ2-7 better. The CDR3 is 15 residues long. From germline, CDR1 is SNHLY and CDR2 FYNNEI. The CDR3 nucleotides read TGTGCCAGCAGTGAACAAGGGGCGGTCTCCTACGAGCAGTACTTC. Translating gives CASSEQGAVSYEQYF.

CDR3 residues: CASSAPRRTANTGELFF. CDR3 nucleotides: TGTGCCAGCAGCGCGCCACGGAGGACGGCGAACACCGGGGAGCTGTTTTTT. V gene TRBV9 combines with J gene TRBJ2-2; D is possibly TRBD2 (5 bases). Per the germline V gene, CDR1 is SGDLS and CDR2 is YYNGEE. The V end lost 3 bases, the J end lost 0 bases, and 15 bases lay between the germline ends. CDR3 length: 17 residues.

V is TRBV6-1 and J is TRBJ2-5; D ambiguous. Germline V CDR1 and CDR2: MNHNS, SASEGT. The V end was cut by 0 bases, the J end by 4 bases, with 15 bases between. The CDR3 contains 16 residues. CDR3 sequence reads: CASSEASARVGETQYF. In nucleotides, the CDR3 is TGTGCCAGCAGTGAAGCGTCCGCTCGGGTTGGAGAGACCCAGTACTTC.

DNA for the CDR3: TGTGCCAGCAGTCTTCCGGGACAGGGGGCTGACACCATATATTTT. Translating it yields CASSLPGQGADTIYF. The chain joins TRBV6-1 to TRBJ1-3; TRBD1 matches 12 bases. Germline values: CDR1 MNHNS, CDR2 SASEGT. The V and J ends lost 5 bases and 8 bases, in that order; junction bases with no gene match: 7. CDR3 length equals 15 residues.

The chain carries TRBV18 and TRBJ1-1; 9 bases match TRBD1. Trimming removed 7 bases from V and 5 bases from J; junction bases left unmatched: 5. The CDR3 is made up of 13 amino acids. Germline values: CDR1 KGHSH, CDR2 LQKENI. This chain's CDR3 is CASLQGARTEAFF. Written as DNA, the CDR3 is TGTGCCAGCTTACAGGGGGCGCGAACTGAAGCTTTCTTT.

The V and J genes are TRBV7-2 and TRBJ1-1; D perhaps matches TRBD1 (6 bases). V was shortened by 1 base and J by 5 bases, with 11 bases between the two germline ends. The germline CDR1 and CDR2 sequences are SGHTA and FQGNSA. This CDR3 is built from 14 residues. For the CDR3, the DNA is TGTGCCAGCAGCTTAGACAGGGTGGAAACTGAAGCTTTCTTT. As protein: CASSLDRVETEAFF.

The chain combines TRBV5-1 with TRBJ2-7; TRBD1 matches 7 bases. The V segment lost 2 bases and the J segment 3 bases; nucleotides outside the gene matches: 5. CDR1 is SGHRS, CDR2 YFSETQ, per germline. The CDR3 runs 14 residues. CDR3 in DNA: TGCGCCAGCAGCTTAACGACAGGGATCTACGAGCAGTACTTC. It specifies CASSLTTGIYEQYF.

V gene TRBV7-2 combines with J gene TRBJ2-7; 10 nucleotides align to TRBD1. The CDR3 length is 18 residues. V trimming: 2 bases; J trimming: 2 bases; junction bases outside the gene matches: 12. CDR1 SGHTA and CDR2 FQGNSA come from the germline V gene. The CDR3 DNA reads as TGTGCCAGCAGCTTAATAAGAGGGACAGGGGATACAACCTACGAGCAGTACTTC. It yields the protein CASSLIRGTGDTTYEQYF.

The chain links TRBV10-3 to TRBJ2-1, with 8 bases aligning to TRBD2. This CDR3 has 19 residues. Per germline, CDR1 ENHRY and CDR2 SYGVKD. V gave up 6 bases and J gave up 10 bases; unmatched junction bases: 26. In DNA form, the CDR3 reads TGTGCCATCAGAGTAAGCAGGACACCGGGACTAGGCTCCTGGCGGGAGCAGTTCTTC. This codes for CAIRVSRTPGLGSWREQFF.

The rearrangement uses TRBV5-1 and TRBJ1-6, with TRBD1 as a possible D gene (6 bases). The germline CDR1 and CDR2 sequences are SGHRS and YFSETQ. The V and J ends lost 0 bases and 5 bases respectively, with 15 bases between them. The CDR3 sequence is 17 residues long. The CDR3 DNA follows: TGCGCCAGCAGCTTGGAAGGGGGGGCAAATAATAATTCACCCCTCCACTTT. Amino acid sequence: CASSLEGGANNNSPLHF.

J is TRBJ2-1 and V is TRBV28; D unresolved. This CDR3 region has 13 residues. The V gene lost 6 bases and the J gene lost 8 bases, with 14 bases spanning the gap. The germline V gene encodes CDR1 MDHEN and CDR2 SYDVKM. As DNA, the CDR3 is TGTGCCAGCAGGGAAGGAACCGAGGATGAGCAGTTCTTC. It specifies CASREGTEDEQFF.

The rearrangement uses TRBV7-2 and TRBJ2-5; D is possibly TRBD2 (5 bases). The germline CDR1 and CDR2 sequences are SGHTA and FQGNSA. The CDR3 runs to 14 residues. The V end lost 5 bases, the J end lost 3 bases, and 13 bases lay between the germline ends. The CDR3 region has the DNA TGTGCCAGCAGCCCCGGAGGCAGTAAAGAGACCCAGTACTTC. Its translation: CASSPGGSKETQYF.

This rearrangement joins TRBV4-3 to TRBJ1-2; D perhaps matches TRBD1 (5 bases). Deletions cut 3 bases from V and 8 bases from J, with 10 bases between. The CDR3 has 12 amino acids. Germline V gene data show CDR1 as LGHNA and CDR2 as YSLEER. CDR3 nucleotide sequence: TGCGCCAGCAGCCATGGGGGGGAAGGCTACACCTTC. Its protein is CASSHGGEGYTF.

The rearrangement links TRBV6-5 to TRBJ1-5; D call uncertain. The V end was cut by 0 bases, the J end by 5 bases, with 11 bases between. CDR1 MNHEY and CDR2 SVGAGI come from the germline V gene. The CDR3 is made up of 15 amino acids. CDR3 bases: TGTGCCAGCAGTTACTCGCGGGGTCCCGATCAGCCCCAGCATTTT. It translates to CASSYSRGPDQPQHF.

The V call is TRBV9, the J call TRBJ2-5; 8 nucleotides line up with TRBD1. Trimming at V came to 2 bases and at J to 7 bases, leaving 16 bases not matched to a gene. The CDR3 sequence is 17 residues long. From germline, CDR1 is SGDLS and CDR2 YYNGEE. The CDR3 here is CASSVHTGTGRGGTQYF. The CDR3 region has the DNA TGTGCCAGCAGCGTGCATACCGGGACAGGTAGAGGTGGGACCCAGTACTTC. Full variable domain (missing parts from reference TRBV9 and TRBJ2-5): DSGVTQTPKHLITATGQRVTLRCSPRSGDLSVYWYQQSLDQGLQFLIQYYNGEERAKGNILERFSAQQFPDLHSELNLSSLELGDSALYFCASSVHTGTGRGGTQYFGPGTRLLVL.

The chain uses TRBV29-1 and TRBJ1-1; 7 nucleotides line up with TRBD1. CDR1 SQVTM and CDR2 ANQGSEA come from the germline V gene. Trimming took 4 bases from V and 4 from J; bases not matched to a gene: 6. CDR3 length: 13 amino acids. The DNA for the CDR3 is TGCAGCGTTGGAGACAGGGCTGGCACTGAAGCTTTCTTT. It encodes CSVGDRAGTEAFF.

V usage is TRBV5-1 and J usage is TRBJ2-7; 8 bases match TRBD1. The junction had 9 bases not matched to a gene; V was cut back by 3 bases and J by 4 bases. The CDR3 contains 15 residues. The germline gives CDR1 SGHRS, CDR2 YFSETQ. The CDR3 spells CASSSSGTGRYEQYF. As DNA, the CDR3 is TGCGCCAGCAGCTCATCCGGGACAGGTAGATACGAGCAGTACTTC.

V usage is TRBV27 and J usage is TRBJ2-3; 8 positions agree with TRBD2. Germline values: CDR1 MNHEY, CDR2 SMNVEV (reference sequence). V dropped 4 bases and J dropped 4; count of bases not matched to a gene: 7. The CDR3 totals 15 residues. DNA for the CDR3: TGTGCCAGCAGTTGGGGACTAGTATGGCCAGATACGCAGTATTTT. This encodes CASSWGLVWPDTQYF.

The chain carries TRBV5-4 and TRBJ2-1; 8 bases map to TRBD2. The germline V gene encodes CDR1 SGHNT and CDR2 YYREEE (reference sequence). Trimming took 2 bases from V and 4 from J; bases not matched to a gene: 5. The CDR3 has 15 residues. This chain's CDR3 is CASSFTSGPYNEQFF. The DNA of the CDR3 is TGTGCCAGCAGCTTCACTAGCGGTCCGTACAATGAGCAGTTCTTC.